This TCR beta chain was obtained from a study of spatial heterogeneity in lung cancer. Study-level points and caveats: Blood showed ubiquitous tumor TCRs more often at resection than at routine follow-up.

This clonotype was seen at least ten times. Its antigen is as yet unknown. V lost 1 base and J lost 5; bases outside the gene matches: 4. The CDR3 spans 15 residues. In germline, CDR1 is SGHRS, CDR2 YFSETQ. Sample time point: sample taken at primary tumor resection. The donors, 72 patients with untreated early-stage non-small cell lung cancer, provided the samples. Without sorting, whole RNA was sequenced from tumor, nontumor lung or frozen PBMC. TCR cDNA molecules were tagged individually, and each one carried a unique molecular identifier. TCRdb ran MiXCR on the 5' RACE reads and lists one entry per CDR3 protein. Of tens of thousands of distinct CDR3 sequences in the sample, around 5.2% are singletons; the top ten hold more than 9.5%.

The sequence was collected from a male donor with early-stage non-small cell lung cancer. Sequencing used PBMCs, obtained at surgery. The rearrangement links TRBV5-1 to TRBJ2-2, with 8 bases fitting TRBD2. CDR3 amino acids: CASSLRASGTGELFF. CDR3 in DNA: TGCGCCAGCAGCTTGAGGGCTAGCGGGACCGGGGAGCTGTTTTTT.